The entry below gives a single T cell receptor beta chain sequence along with its context. Unique molecular identifiers tagged the TCRbeta library. Using its own MiXCR run on the PCR reads, TCRdb lists one record per CDR3 protein. The profile shows 640,000 or so distinct CDR3 sequences, roughly 15% of them singletons. These data come from a study of T-cell reconstitution after alpha-beta-depleted transplantation in children. This TCR came from a human donor who donated a stem cell graft to a child with acute myeloid leukemia. The specimen comprised PBMCs from the stem cell graft donor, sampled from the stem cell graft.

In nucleotides, the CDR3 is TGTGCCAGCAGCTTAGGGGGACAATCGAGCGAGCAGTACTTC. It codes for CASSLGGQSSEQYF. This chain joins TRBV7-9 and TRBJ2-7; D possibly corresponds to TRBD1 (6 bases). The CDR3 contains 14 residues. Germline lookup yields CDR1 SEHNR and CDR2 FQNEAQ (reference sequence). The V gene lost 1 base and the J gene lost 6 bases, with 13 bases spanning the gap.